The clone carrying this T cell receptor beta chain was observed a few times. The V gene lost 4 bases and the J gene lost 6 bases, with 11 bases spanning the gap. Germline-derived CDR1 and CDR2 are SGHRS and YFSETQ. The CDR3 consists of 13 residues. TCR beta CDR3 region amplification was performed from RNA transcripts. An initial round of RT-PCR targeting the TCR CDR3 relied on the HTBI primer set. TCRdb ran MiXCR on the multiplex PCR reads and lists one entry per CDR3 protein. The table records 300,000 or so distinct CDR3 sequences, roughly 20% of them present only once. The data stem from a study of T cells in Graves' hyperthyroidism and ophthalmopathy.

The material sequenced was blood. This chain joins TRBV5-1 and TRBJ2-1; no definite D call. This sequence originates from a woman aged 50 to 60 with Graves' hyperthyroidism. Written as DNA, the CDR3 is TGCGCCAGCAGCATCAGTAGATTCAATGAGCAGTTCTTC. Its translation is CASSISRFNEQFF.